What follows describes a single T cell receptor (beta chain). What it binds is unknown. This table comes from immunoSEQ multiplex PCR, and its TCRdb copy is limited to in-frame clones, with some not included. The table has hundreds of thousands of clones, over 75% seen once. This record comes from a study of shared clonotypes between healthy human individuals. Whole-study results and caveats: Relative to their counterparts shared across all four donors, non-shared clonotypes exhibited diminished generation probabilities. Clonotypes that were shared across a handful of donors made up around 4.6% of naive CD4 clonotypes. Sorted-subset samples were not fully sequenced, rarefaction indicated.

CDR3 length: 13 amino acids. Germline V gene sequence: CDR1 SQVTM, CDR2 ANQGSEA. V shed 5 bases and J shed 15 bases, with 23 bases lying between them. The V gene is TRBV29-1, the J gene TRBJ2-1; D is tentatively TRBD1 or TRBD2 (6 bases each). The material sequenced was memory CD8+ T cells sorted from blood. Subset meaning: CD45RO+ cells pooled with CCR7-negative TemRA cells. This sequence originates from a man younger than 30 in good health. CDR3 DNA sequence: TGCAGCGTTAACCTAGACAACGACAGGAGGGGGTTCTTC. Translated, it gives CSVNLDNDRRGFF.